The 15 T cell receptor beta chains below all came from one sample that was sequenced in a study of regulatory T cells in long-lasting Graves disease. iRepertoire HTBI primers and Arm-PCR of CDR3 regions built TCR beta libraries. TCRdb called the multiplex PCR reads again in MiXCR, with one record for every CDR3 protein. The repertoire consists of 650,000 to 700,000 distinct CDR3 sequences, with 25% to 35% occurring once and the leading ten covering around 42%. Time point noted: persistent/refractory GD, antithyroid drugs over 5 years with positive TRAb. There was RNA extracted from PBMCs, and the TCR library was made from it. Sequencing was performed on peripheral blood mononuclear cells (PBMCs), taken when the disease was refractory, from a patient treated with antithyroid drugs. The source is a female donor with Graves disease.

A few counts support this clonotype. The V and J genes are TRBV6-2 or TRBV6-3 and TRBJ2-5; D could derive from TRBD1 or TRBD2 (6 bases each). Between the trimmed V and J ends, which lost 3 bases and 2 bases, there was a span of 16 bases. The CDR3 loop spans 16 amino acids. The germline V gene has CDR1 MNHEY and CDR2 SVGEGT. The CDR3 is CASSYFRGRGQETQYF. The CDR3, as DNA: TGTGCCAGCAGTTATTTTCGGGGGCGAGGGCAAGAGACCCAGTACTTC.

This chain joins TRBV10-3 and TRBJ1-1; tentatively, D is TRBD1 (6 bases). The CDR3 totals 18 residues. Germline lookup yields CDR1 ENHRY and CDR2 SYGVKD. V was pared by 3 bases and J by 1 base, with 21 bases between. The DNA of the CDR3 is TGTGCCATCAGTGACCAACCATTAGGAGGACAGAGGAACACTGAAGCTTTCTTT. Translated, it gives CAISDQPLGGQRNTEAFF.

This chain connects TRBV6-1 to TRBJ1-4; TRBD1 is a possible D gene (5 bases). CDR1 and CDR2 from the germline V gene are MNHNS and SASEGT. Trimming took off 3 bases at V and 8 bases at J, with 13 bases between the two ends. The CDR3 runs 14 residues. The CDR3 coding sequence is TGTGCCAGCAGTGAGCCAGGGACGGGAGAAAAACTGTTTTTT. Translation: CASSEPGTGEKLFF.

This rearrangement joins TRBV19 to TRBJ1-5; D not resolved. This CDR3 is 13 amino acids long. V was trimmed by 3 bases and J by 6 bases, leaving 9 bases between them. Per germline, CDR1 LNHDA and CDR2 SQIVND (reference sequence). The CDR3 DNA reads TGTGCCAGTAGTATCCTGGTCTTTCAGCCCCAGCATTTT. It translates to CASSILVFQPQHF.

V usage is TRBV5-5 and J usage is TRBJ1-2, with D maybe TRBD1 (5 bases). V lost 4 bases to trimming and J lost 4 bases, with 14 bases between them. Germline assignment: CDR1 SGHKS and CDR2 YYEKEE (reference sequence). The CDR3 is made up of 14 amino acids. As DNA, the CDR3 is TGTGCCAGCAGCGCAGGGTTCGGTGGCTATGGCTACACCTTC. Its protein product is CASSAGFGGYGYTF.

The chain uses TRBV7-9 and TRBJ2-7, with 10 bases aligning to TRBD2. CDR3 length: 13 amino acids. V was pared by 10 bases and J by 3 bases, with 6 bases of the junction left unmatched. The germline gives CDR1 SEHNR, CDR2 FQNEAQ (reference sequence). CDR3 DNA: TGTGCCATTTCCGGGACTAGCGACTACGAGCAGTACTTC. This encodes CAISGTSDYEQYF.

This chain links TRBV6-1 with TRBJ1-1; a possible D gene is TRBD1 (5 bases). This CDR3 has 12 amino acids. The germline V gene encodes CDR1 MNHNS and CDR2 SASEGT. Trimming pared 4 bases from V and 4 bases from J, leaving 7 bases between. The CDR3 nucleotides are TGTGCCAGCAGTGGACAGACCACTGAAGCTTTCTTT. Translated: CASSGQTTEAFF.

The V gene is TRBV12-3 or TRBV12-4, the J gene TRBJ2-5; 9 bases map to TRBD2. The CDR3 loop spans 14 amino acids. With 3 bases clipped from V and 4 bases from J, the junction kept 3 bases outside the gene matches. CDR3 region: CASSFGGRVETQYF. The CDR3 nucleotides read TGTGCCAGCAGTTTTGGCGGGAGGGTAGAGACCCAGTACTTC.

The rearrangement links TRBV6-1 to TRBJ1-2; D may be TRBD1 (6 bases). V lost 7 bases, J lost 13 bases, and 19 bases lay in between. The CDR3 is 12 amino acids. In germline, CDR1 is MNHNS, CDR2 SASEGT. CDR3 DNA sequence: TGTGCCAGCACCCACAACCGGGGGCATCGCACCTTC. Amino acid sequence: CASTHNRGHRTF.

This chain uses TRBV20-1 with TRBJ2-7; D is perhaps TRBD1 (5 bases). This CDR3 spans 14 amino acids. Trimming took 3 bases from V and 3 from J, leaving 15 bases between them. CDR1 and CDR2 from the germline V gene are DFQATT and SNEGSKA (reference sequence). CDR3 in amino acids: CSARVLGVHYEQYF. The DNA for the CDR3 is TGCAGTGCTAGGGTCTTAGGGGTGCACTACGAGCAGTACTTC.

This chain uses TRBV18 with TRBJ1-2; no definite D call. The CDR3 length is 15 residues. The V end lost 0 bases, the J end lost 2 bases, and 10 bases lay between the germline ends. Germline V gives CDR1 KGHSH, CDR2 LQKENI. In DNA, the CDR3 is TGTGCCAGCTCACCACCGGGGAATTTGAACTATGGCTACACCTTC. Protein product: CASSPPGNLNYGYTF.

This clonotype has only a few counts. The chain has TRBV29-1 and TRBJ1-1; D possibly corresponds to TRBD1 (5 bases). Trimming took 8 bases from V and 4 from J, leaving 14 bases between them. CDR1 is SQVTM and CDR2 is ANQGSEA in the germline V gene. The CDR3 covers 12 residues. The chain's CDR3 is CSSRRGFTEAFF. The DNA for the CDR3 is TGCAGCTCCCGAAGGGGTTTCACTGAAGCTTTCTTT.

This clonotype has more than one count but fewer than ten. The V call is TRBV5-1, the J call TRBJ1-1; weak D call: TRBD1 (5 bases). The germline CDR1 and CDR2 sequences are SGHRS and YFSETQ. Trimming cost V 0 bases and J 4 bases, with 10 bases left between them. This CDR3 contains 14 residues. The CDR3 loop is CASSLDQGITEAFF. Here the CDR3 DNA reads TGCGCCAGCAGCTTGGATCAGGGAATCACTGAAGCTTTCTTT.

V is TRBV28 and J is TRBJ1-4; the match to TRBD1 covers 7 bases. Germline loops: CDR1 MDHEN, CDR2 SYDVKM. The CDR3 is 15 residues long. The J segment lost 6 bases and the V segment lost 4 bases, leaving 8 bases of the junction unmatched. CDR3 region: CASSSTGADDEKLFF. The DNA for the CDR3 is TGTGCCAGCAGTTCAACAGGGGCCGACGATGAAAAACTGTTTTTT.

As regards this clonotype: A single base separates this from a much larger clone, so it may be a read error. The rearrangement joins TRBV7-9 to TRBJ1-5; 7 nucleotides line up with TRBD1. With 1 base clipped from V and 3 bases from J, the junction kept 3 bases outside the gene matches. This CDR3 comprises 15 residues. In germline, CDR1 is SEHNR, CDR2 FQNEAQ (reference sequence). The CDR3 loop reads CASSLEGTVNQPQHF. The CDR3 DNA is TGTGCCAGCAGCTTAGAAGGGACAGTCAATCAGCCCCAGCATTTT.